What follows is one TCR beta chain and its context. Its antigen is unidentified. This entry is derived from a study of cytomegalovirus exposure and HLA in healthy donors. The overall study: Clustering assigned about 79% of the roughly 420 genotyped donors to the Caucasian-associated ancestry cluster.

In the PCR, 60 Vbeta and 13 Jbeta primers were used. In the authors' workflow: Unique TCR beta chains numbered around 80 million in a later analysis, with about 11 million shared. Clones were read by immunoSEQ multiplex PCR, and TCRdb kept only the in-frame ones, dropping some. The V and J calls and clone size were taken over from that table, and D and trimming were inferred from the DNA. The sample carries tens of thousands of clones, 80% recorded once. Germline assignment: CDR1 SGHTA and CDR2 FQGTGA. CDR3 length: 14 amino acids. V was pared by 5 bases and J by 5 bases, with 13 bases between. Study results and limitations: Donor immune exposure was known only as CMV serostatus.

The chain uses TRBV7-3 and TRBJ2-1; the D gene is possibly TRBD2 (7 bases). What was sequenced was PBMCs. The sequence came from a man aged 50-59 years in good health and CMV-seropositive. The CDR3 DNA is TGTGCCAGCAGCCGCGGGGGCGGGAACAATGAGCAGTTCTTC. It translates to CASSRGGGNNEQFF.